This T cell receptor (beta chain) was sequenced during a study of blood T cell repertoires in COVID-19. Study as a whole: Spain, Italy and the United States supplied samples that represented acute and convalescent COVID-19.

V gave up 0 bases and J gave up 2 bases, with 12 bases separating them. The germline V gene has CDR1 SGDLS and CDR2 YYNGEE. This CDR3 comprises 15 residues. The data were produced by immunoSEQ multiplex PCR, yet TCRdb's version contains in-frame clones alone and is incomplete. Here the sample spans 200,000 to 300,000 clones, about 86% being singletons. The rearrangement links TRBV9 to TRBJ2-7; maybe TRBD2 (6 bases). The sample taken for sequencing was peripheral blood. The receptor comes from a man aged 25-45 years with active or convalescent COVID-19. CDR3 coding DNA: TGTGCCAGCAGCGTAGCGTTGCGGGGACCCTACGAGCAGTACTTC. Protein product: CASSVALRGPYEQYF. Looking up the rest from reference TRBV9 and TRBJ2-7 gives the full variable domain: DSGVTQTPKHLITATGQRVTLRCSPRSGDLSVYWYQQSLDQGLQFLIQYYNGEERAKGNILERFSAQQFPDLHSELNLSSLELGDSALYFCASSVALRGPYEQYFGPGTRLTVT.